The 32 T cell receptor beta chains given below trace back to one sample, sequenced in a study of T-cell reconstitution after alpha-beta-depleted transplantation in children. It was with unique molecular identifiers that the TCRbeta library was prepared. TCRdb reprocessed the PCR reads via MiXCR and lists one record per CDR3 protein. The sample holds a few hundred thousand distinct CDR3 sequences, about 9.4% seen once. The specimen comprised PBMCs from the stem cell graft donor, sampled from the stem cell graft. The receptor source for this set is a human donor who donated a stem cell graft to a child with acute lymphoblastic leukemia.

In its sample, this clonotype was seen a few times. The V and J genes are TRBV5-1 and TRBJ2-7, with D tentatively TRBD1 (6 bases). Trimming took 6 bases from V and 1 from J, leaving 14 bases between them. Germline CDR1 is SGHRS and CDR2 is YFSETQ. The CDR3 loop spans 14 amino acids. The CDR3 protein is CASTLGQNSYEQYF. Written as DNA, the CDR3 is TGCGCCAGCACCTTAGGACAGAATTCCTACGAGCAGTACTTC.

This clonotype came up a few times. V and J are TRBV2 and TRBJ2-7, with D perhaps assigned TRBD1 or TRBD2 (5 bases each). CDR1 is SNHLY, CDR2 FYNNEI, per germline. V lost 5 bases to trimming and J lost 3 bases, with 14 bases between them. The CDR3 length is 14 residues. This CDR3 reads CASSPGPPNYEQYF. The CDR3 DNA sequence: TGTGCCAGCAGTCCGGGACCCCCTAACTACGAGCAGTACTTC.

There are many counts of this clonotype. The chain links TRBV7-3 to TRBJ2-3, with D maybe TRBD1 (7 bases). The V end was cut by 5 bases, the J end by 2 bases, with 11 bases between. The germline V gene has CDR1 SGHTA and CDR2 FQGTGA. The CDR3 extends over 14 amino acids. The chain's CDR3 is CASSAGQFTDTQYF. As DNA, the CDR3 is TGTGCCAGCAGCGCGGGACAGTTCACAGATACGCAGTATTTT.

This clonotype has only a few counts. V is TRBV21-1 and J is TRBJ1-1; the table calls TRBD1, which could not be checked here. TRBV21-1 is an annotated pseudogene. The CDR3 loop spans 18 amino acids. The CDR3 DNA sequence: TGTGCCAGCAGCAAAGGTCCGGGACCAACCTCGGGGGGCACTGAAGCTTTCTTT. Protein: CASSKGPGPTSGGTEAFF.

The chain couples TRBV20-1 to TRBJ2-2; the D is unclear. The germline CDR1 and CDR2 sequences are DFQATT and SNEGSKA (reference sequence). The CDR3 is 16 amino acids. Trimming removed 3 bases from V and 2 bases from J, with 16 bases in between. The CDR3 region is CSARRNSPYNTGELFF. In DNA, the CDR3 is TGCAGTGCTAGGCGGAACAGCCCATACAACACCGGGGAGCTGTTTTTT.

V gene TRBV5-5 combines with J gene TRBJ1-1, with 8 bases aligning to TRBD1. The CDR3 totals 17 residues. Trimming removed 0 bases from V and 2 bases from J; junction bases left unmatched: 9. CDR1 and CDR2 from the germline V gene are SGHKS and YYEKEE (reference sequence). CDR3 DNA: TGTGCCAGCAGCTTGGCCCGACAGGGGAGGCTTAACACTGAAGCTTTCTTT. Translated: CASSLARQGRLNTEAFF.

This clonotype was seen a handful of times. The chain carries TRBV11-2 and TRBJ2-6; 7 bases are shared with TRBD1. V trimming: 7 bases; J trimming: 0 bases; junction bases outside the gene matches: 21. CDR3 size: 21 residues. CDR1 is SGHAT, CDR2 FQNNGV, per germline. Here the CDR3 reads CASTRRGPYPLGGSGANVLTF. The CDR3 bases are TGTGCCAGCACCCGTAGGGGGCCATATCCTTTAGGCGGCTCTGGGGCCAACGTCCTGACTTTC.

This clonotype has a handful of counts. The CDR3 DNA reads as TGCGCCAGCAGCCGAGAGCGGGAGGGTCCCTACGAGCAGTACTTC. Protein product: CASSREREGPYEQYF. This chain joins TRBV4-1 and TRBJ2-7, with 10 bases lining up with TRBD2. Germline-derived CDR1 and CDR2 are MGHRA and YSYEKL. This CDR3 spans 15 amino acids. The trim removed 4 bases at V and 2 bases at J, leaving 5 bases unmatched.

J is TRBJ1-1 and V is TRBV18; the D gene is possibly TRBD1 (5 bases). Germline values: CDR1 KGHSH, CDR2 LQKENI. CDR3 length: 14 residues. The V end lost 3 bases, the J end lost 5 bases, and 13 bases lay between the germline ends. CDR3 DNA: TGTGCCAGCTCACCCGGGGGAGGGGAAACTGAAGCTTTCTTT. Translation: CASSPGGGETEAFF.

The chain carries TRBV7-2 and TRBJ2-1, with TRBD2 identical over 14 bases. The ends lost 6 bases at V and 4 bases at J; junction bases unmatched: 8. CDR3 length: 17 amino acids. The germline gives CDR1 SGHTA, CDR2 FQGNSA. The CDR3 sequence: CASSFGLAGGGYNEQFF. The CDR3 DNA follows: TGTGCCAGCAGTTTCGGACTAGCGGGAGGAGGATACAATGAGCAGTTCTTC.

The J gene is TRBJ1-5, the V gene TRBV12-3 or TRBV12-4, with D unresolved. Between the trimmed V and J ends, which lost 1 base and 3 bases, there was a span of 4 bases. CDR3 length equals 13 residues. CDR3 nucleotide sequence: TGTGCCAGCAGTTTAGTCACCAATCAGCCCCAGCATTTT. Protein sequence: CASSLVTNQPQHF.

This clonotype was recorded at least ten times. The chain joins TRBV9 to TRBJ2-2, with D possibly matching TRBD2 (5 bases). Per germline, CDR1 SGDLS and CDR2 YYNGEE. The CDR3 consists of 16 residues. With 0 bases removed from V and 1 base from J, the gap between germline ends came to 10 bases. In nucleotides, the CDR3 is TGTGCCAGCAGCGTAGGTAACAGCGGGAACACCGGGGAGCTGTTTTTT. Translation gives CASSVGNSGNTGELFF.

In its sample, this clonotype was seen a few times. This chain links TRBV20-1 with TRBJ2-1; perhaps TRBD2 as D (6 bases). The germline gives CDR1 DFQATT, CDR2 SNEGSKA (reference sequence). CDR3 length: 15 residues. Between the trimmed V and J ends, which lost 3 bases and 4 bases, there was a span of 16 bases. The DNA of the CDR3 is TGCAGTGCTAGTGAGGGACTTGCAGAGTACAATGAGCAGTTCTTC. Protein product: CSASEGLAEYNEQFF.

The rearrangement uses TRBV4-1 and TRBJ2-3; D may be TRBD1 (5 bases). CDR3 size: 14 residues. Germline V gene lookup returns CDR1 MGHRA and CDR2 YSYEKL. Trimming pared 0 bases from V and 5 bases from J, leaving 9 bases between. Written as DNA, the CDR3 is TGCGCCAGCAGCCAAGACTTAGGGGAAGATACGCAGTATTTT. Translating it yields CASSQDLGEDTQYF.

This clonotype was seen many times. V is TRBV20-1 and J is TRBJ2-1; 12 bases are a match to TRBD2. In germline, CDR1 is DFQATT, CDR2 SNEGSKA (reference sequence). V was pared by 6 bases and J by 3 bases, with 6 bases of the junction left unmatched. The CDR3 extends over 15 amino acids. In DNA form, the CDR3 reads TGCAGTGCGGCCGCTAGCGGGAGGGACTACAATGAGCAGTTCTTC. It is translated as CSAAASGRDYNEQFF.

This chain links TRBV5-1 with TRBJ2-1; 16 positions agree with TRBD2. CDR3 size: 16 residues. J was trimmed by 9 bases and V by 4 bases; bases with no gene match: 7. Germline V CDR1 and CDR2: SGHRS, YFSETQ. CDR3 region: CASSQGLAGGLVEQFF. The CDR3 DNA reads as TGCGCCAGCAGCCAGGGACTAGCGGGAGGGCTTGTTGAGCAGTTCTTC.

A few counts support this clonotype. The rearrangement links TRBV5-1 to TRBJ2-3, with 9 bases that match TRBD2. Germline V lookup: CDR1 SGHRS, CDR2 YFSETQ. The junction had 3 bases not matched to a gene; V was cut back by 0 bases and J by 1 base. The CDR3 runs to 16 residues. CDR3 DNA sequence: TGCGCCAGCAGCTTGGAAGCGGGAGGTGGCACAGATACGCAGTATTTT. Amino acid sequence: CASSLEAGGGTDTQYF.

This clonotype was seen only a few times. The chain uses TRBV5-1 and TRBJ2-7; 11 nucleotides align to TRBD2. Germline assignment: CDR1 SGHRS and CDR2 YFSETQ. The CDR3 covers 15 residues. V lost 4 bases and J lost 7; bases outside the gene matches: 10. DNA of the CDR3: TGCGCCAGCAGCCTCGGGACTAGCGGACCCCGGGAGCAGTACTTC. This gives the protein CASSLGTSGPREQYF.

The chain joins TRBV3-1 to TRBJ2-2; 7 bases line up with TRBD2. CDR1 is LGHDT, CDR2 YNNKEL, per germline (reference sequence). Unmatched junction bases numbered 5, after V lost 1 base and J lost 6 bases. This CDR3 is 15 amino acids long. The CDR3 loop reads CASSQGTSVAGELFF. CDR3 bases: TGTGCCAGCAGCCAAGGAACTAGCGTAGCCGGGGAGCTGTTTTTT.

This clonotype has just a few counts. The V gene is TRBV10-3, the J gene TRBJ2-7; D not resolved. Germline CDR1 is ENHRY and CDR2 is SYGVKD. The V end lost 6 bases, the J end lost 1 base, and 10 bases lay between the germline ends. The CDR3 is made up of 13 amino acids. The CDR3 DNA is TGTGCCATCAGGGCGACCCTATCCTACGAGCAGTACTTC. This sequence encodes CAIRATLSYEQYF.

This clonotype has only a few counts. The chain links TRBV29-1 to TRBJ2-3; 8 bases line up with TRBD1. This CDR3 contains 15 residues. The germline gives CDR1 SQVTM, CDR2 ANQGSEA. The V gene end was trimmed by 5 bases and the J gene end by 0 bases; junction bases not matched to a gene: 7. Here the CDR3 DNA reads TGCAGCGTTCGACAGGGGACCTCTAGCACAGATACGCAGTATTTT. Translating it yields CSVRQGTSSTDTQYF.

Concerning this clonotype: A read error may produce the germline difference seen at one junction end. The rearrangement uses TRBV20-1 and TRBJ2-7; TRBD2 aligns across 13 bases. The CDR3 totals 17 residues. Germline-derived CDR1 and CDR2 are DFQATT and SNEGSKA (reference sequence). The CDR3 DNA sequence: TGCTGTGCTAGAGCCCAGACTAGCGGGAGGAGTCCCTACGAGCAGTACTTC. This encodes CCARAQTSGRSPYEQYF.

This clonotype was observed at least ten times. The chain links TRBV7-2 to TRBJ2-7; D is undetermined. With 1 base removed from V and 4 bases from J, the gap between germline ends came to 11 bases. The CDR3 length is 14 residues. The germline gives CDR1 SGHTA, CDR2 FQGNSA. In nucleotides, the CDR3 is TGTGCCAGCAGCTTAGATTCTGGGAATTACGAGCAGTACTTC. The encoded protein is CASSLDSGNYEQYF.

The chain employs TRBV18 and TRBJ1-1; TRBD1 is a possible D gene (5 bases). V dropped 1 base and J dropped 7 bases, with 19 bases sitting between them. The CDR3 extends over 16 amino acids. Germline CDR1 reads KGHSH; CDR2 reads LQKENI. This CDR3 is CASSPLSGGAKGEAFF. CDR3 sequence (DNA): TGTGCCAGCTCACCACTGTCTGGTGGGGCAAAGGGTGAAGCTTTCTTT.

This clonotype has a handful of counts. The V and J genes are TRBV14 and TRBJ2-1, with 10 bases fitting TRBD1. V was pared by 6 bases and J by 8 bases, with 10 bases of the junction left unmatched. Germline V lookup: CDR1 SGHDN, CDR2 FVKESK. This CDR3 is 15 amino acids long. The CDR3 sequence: CASRQTGGEFHEQFF. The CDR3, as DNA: TGTGCCAGCAGACAGACAGGGGGCGAGTTTCATGAGCAGTTCTTC.

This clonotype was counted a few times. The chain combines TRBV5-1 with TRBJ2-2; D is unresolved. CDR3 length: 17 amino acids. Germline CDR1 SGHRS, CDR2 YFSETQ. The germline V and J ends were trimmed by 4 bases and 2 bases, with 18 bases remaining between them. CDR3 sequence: CASSVGLQAPNTGELFF. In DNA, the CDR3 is TGCGCCAGCAGCGTTGGCCTTCAGGCCCCTAACACCGGGGAGCTGTTTTTT. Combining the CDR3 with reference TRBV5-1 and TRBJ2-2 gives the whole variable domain KAGVTQTPRYLIKTRGQQVTLSCSPISGHRSVSWYQQTPGQGLQFLFEYFSETQRNKGNFPGRFSGRQFSNSRSEMNVSTLELGDSALYLCASSVGLQAPNTGELFFGEGSRLTVL.

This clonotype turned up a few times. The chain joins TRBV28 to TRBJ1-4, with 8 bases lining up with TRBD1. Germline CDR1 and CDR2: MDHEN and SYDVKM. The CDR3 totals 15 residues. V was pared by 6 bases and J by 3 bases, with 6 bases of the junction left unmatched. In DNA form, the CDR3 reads TGTGCCAGCAGACCCCAGGGGGCGGCTAATGAAAAACTGTTTTTT. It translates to CASRPQGAANEKLFF.

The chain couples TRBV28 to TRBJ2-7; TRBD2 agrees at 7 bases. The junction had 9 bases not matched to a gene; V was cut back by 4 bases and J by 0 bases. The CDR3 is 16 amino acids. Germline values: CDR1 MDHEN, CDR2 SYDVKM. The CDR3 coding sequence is TGTGCCAGCAGTTGGAACCGGGACTACCTCTCCTACGAGCAGTACTTC. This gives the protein CASSWNRDYLSYEQYF.

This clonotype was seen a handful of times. CDR3 residues: CAISESRAGAGEQYF. Written as DNA, the CDR3 is TGTGCCATCAGTGAGTCACGGGCAGGGGCGGGCGAGCAGTACTTC. This chain uses TRBV10-3 with TRBJ2-7; a possible D gene is TRBD1 (6 bases). This CDR3 comprises 15 residues. Germline V gene sequence: CDR1 ENHRY, CDR2 SYGVKD. V was cut by 0 bases and J by 6 bases, with 15 bases left in between.

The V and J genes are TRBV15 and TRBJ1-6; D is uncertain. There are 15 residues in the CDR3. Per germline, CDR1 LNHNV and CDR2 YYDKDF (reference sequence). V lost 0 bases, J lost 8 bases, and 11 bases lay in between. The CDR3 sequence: CATSRDVQDDSPLHF. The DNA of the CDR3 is TGTGCCACCAGCAGAGATGTCCAGGACGATTCACCCCTCCACTTT. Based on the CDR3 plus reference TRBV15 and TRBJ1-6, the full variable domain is DAMVIQNPRYQVTQFGKPVTLSCSQTLNHNVMYWYQQKSSQAPKLLFHYYDKDFNNEADTPDNFQSRRPNTSFCFLDIRSPGLGDTAMYLCATSRDVQDDSPLHFGNGTRLTVT.

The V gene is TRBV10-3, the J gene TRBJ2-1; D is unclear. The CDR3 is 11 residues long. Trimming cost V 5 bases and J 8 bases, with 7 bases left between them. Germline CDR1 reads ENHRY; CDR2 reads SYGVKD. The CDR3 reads CAISSWDEQFF. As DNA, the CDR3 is TGTGCCATCAGTTCGTGGGATGAGCAGTTCTTC.

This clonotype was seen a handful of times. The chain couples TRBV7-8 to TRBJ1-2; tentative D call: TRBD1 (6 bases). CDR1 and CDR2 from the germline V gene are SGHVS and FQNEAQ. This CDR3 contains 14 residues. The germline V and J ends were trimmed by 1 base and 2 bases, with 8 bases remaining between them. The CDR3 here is CASSLGGGNYGYTF. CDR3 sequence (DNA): TGTGCCAGCAGCTTAGGTGGGGGCAACTATGGCTACACCTTC.